This T cell receptor (beta chain) was observed in a study of metastatic and nonmetastatic thyroid tumors. As for the study in general: Malignant and benign thyroid patients had repertoires compared in peripheral blood and tumor or nodule tissue. Study-wide findings and caveats: In blood and tumor, TCR beta diversity was reportedly significantly higher in malignant thyroid tumors than in benign nodules.

This CDR3 has 15 amino acids. V dropped 1 base and J dropped 6; count of bases not matched to a gene: 10. CDR1 SQVTM and CDR2 ANQGSEA come from the germline V gene. In the original workflow: CDR3 was compared across clinicopathological groups, and the resulting differences were used to build a distant-metastasis classifier for papillary thyroid cancer. MiXCR re-clonotyped the PCR reads for TCRdb. It is TCRdb's table, rather than the study itself, that gives the V and J calls and clone size. The sample shows about 50,000 clones, about 4% of them seen only once. This clone occurred many times. The antigen remains undetermined. Until they underwent thyroid surgery, no patient had received any treatment.

This receptor was obtained from a female donor with papillary thyroid cancer or a benign thyroid nodule (not recorded which). Some clones in this sample may be carry-over from other donors' samples. Sequenced: blood. V usage is TRBV29-1 and J usage is TRBJ2-3, with 7 bases matching TRBD2. CDR3 DNA sequence: TGCAGCGTTGAAGGTGGACTAGGGGAGGGTGATACGCAGTATTTT. Translated: CSVEGGLGEGDTQYF.